This T cell receptor beta chain derives from a study of shared clonotypes between healthy human individuals. The CDR3 loop spans 15 amino acids. CDR1 is MDHEN, CDR2 SYDVKM, per germline. CD8 cells regarded as naive lacked CD45RO, were positively chosen for CCR7, and omitted terminally differentiated effector memory CD45RA+ cells. The donors, all of them Caucasian adults, lived in Nashville, Tennessee. Each cell subset's genomic DNA was divided evenly among several immunoSEQ plates. DNA at about 200 ng, some 31,000 T cell genomes, went into sorted-subset replicate PCRs. Generated by immunoSEQ multiplex PCR, the TCRdb table keeps only in-frame clones and is missing some. This repertoire shows 2 million to 2.5 million clones, 85% to 95% found once; its top ten account for around 1.7%. Regarding this clone: At one boundary the junction diverges from the germline segment, which might be a read error.

Sequencing was performed on naive CD8+ T cells from PBMCs. The J gene is TRBJ2-1, the V gene TRBV28; 12 bases are a match to TRBD2. The receptor was derived from a young man in good health. Some clones in this sample may be carry-over from other donors' samples. CDR3 sequence reads: CASSIWTSGDNEQFF. CDR3 nucleotides: TGTGCCAGCAGTATATGGACTAGCGGGGACAATGAGCAGTTCTTC.